The sequence of this T cell receptor (beta chain) was determined in a study of blood T cell repertoires in COVID-19. This table comes from immunoSEQ multiplex PCR, and its TCRdb copy is limited to in-frame clones, with some not included. Among 200,000 to 250,000 clones listed, 82% were seen once. The participants were between roughly 18 and 100 years old and came from some 23 US areas. Cohorts were assigned according to the clinical history that participants reported. This CDR3 has 16 residues. The germline V gene has CDR1 MNHEY and CDR2 SVGAGI. Trimming left V 3 bases short and J 2 bases short, with 17 bases between.

The chain recombines TRBV6-5 with TRBJ2-7, with D hard to call. The TCR sequence derives from a woman aged 55 to 70 who had recovered from COVID-19. The sequencing input was PBMCs or T cells enriched from blood (not recorded which). The DNA of the CDR3 is TGTGCCAGCAGTTATCTCGGGTTTGGTAGTCCCTACGAGCAGTACTTC. Translation: CASSYLGFGSPYEQYF.